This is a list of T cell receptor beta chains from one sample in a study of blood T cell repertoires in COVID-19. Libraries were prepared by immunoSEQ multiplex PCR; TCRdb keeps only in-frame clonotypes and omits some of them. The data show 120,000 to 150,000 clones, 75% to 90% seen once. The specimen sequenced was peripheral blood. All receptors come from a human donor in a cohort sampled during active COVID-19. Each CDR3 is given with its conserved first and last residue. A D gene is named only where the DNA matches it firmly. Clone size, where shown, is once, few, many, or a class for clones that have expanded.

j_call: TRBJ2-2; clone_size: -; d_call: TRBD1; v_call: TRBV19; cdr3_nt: TGTGCCAGTAGCACAGGGGCTAACACCGGGGAGCTGTTTTTT; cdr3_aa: CASSTGANTGELFF
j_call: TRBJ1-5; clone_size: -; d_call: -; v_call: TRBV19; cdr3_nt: TGTGCCAGTAGTTGGCAGGGAGGGAATCAGCCCCAGCATTTT; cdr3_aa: CASSWQGGNQPQHF
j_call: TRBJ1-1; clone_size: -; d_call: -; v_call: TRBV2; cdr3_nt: TGTGCCAGCAGGCCGGGCACTGAAGCTTTCTTT; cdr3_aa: CASRPGTEAFF
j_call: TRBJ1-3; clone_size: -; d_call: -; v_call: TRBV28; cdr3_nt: TGTGCCAGCAGTTTAGGCAGTGCCTCTGGAAACACCATATATTTT; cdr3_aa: CASSLGSASGNTIYF
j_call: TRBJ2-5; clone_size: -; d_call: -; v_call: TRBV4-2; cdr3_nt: TGTGCCAGCAGCCAAGATATTGGGCAGAATCAAGAGACCCAGTACTTC; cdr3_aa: CASSQDIGQNQETQYF
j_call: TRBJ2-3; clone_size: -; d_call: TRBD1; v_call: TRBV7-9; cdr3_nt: TGTGCCAGCAGCGCGGGACAGGGTTCGACAGATACGCAGTATTTT; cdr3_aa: CASSAGQGSTDTQYF
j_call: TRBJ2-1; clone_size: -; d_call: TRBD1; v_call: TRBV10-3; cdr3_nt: TGTGCCATCAGAGGGACAGGGGGCAATGAGCAGTTCTTC; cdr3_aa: CAIRGTGGNEQFF
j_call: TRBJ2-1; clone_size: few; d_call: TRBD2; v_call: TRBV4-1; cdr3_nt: TGCGCCAGCAGCCAAGATCGGGGACTAGAGGAGGTCTTC; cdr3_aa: CASSQDRGLEEVF
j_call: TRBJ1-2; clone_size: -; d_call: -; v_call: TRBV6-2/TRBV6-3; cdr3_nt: TGTGCCAGCAGTCTACCGTCCCCAGGGGATGGCTACACCTTC; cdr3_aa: CASSLPSPGDGYTF
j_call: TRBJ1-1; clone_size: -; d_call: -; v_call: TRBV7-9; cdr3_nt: TGTGCCAGCAGCTTAGGCGGCGCTCCAAACACTGAAGCTTTCTTT; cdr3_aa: CASSLGGAPNTEAFF
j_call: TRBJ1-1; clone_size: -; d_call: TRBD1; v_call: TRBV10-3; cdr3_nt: TGTGCCATCAGTGAGGCCGGGACAGGGTTGAACACTGAAGCTTTCTTT; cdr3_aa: CAISEAGTGLNTEAFF
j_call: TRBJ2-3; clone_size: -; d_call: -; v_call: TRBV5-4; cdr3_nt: TGTGCCAGCAGCCACGCTACTACATTCTCCTTCACAGATACGCAGTATTTT; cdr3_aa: CASSHATTFSFTDTQYF
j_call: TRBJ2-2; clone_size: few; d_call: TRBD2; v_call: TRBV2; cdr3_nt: TGTGCCAGCAGGACTAGCGGGAACACCGGGGAGCTGTTTTTT; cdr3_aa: CASRTSGNTGELFF
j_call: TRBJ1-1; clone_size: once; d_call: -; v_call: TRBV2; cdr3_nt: TGTGCCAGCAGTGAATATTCTGAAGCTTTCTTT; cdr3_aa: CASSEYSEAFF
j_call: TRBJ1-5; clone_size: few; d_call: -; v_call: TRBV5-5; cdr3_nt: TGTGCCAGCAGACCGGGACATAGCAATCAGCCCCAGCATTTT; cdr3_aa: CASRPGHSNQPQHF
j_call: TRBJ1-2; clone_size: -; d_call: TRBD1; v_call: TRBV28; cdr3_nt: TGTGCCAGCTCTGCGACAGGGGCGAACTATGGCTACACCTTC; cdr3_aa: CASSATGANYGYTF
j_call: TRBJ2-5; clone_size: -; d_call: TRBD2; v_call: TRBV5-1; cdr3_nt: TGCGCCAGCAGCGCGGGGGTCGGAAAAGAGACCCAGTACTTC; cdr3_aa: CASSAGVGKETQYF
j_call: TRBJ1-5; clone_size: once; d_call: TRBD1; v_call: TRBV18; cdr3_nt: TGTGCCAGCTCCCCTGAACGCCCGAATAGACAGGGGGCTTACGGCAATCAGCCCCAGCATTTT; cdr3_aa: CASSPERPNRQGAYGNQPQHF
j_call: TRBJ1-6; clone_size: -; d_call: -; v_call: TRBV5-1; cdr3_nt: TGCGCCAGCAGCTTGGAATCGCAGGGACTGTATAATTCACCCCTCCACTTT; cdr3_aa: CASSLESQGLYNSPLHF
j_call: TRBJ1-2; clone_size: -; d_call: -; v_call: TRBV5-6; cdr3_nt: TGTGCCAGCAGCTTTGGCAGGGTTAACTATGGCTACACCTTC; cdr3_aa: CASSFGRVNYGYTF
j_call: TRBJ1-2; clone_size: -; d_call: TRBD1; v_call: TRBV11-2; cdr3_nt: TGTGCCAGCAGCGAGGGCGTAAGGACAGGGGGAGGCTACACCTTC; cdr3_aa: CASSEGVRTGGGYTF
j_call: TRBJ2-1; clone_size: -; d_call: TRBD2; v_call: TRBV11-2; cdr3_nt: TGTGCCAGCAGCTCCCCTCGGACTAGCGGATACAATGAGCAGTTCTTC; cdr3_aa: CASSSPRTSGYNEQFF
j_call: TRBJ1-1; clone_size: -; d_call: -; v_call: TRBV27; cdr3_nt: TGTGCCAGCAGTTCCGGCACTGAAGCTTTCTTT; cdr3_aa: CASSSGTEAFF
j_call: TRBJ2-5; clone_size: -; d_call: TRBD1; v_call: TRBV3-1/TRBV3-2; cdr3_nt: TGTGCCAGCAGCCAAGAGGCGGGGGACAGGGGAGAGACCCAGTACTTC; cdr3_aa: CASSQEAGDRGETQYF
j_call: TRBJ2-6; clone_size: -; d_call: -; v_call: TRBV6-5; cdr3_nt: TGTGCCAGCAGAAACCGGGAGTTCGGGGCCAACGTCCTGACTTTC; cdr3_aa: CASRNREFGANVLTF
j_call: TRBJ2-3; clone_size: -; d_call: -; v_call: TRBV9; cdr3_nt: TGTGCCAGCAGCGGTCGGGAAGGGGGGGCCCCAGATACGCAGTATTTT; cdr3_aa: CASSGREGGAPDTQYF
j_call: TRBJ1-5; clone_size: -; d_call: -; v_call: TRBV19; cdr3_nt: TGTGCCAGTAGACCCCCGGGCGGGAACAATCAGCCCCAGCATTTT; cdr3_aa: CASRPPGGNNQPQHF
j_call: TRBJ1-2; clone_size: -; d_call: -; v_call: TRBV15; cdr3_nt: TGTGCCACCAGCAGAGATCTTGTTGGGGATCGGGAAAATGGCTACACCTTC; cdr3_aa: CATSRDLVGDRENGYTF
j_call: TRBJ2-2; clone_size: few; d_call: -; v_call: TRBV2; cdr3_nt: TGTGCCAGCAGTTCGGGACACAACACCGGGGAGCTGTTTTTT; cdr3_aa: CASSSGHNTGELFF